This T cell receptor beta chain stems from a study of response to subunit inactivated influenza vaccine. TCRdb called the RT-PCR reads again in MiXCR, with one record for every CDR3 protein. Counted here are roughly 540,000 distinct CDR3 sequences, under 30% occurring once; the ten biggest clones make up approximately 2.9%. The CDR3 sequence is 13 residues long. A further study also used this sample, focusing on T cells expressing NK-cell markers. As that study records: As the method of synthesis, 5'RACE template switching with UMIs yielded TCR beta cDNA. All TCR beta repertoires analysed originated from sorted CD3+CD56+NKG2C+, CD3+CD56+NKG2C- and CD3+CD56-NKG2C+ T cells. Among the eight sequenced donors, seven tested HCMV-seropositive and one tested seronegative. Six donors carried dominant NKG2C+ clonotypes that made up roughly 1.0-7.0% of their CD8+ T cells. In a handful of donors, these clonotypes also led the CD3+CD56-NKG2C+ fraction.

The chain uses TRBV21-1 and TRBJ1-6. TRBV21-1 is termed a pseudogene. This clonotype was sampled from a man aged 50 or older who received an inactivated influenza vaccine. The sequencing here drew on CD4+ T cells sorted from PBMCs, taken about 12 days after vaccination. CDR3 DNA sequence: TGTGCCAGCAGCAAAAGTCCCTATTCACCCCTCCACTTT. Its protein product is CASSKSPYSPLHF.